This T cell receptor (beta chain) appears in the sequencing data of a study of T cell repertoires in cytomegalovirus infection. TCRdb redid the calling of the reads with MiXCR, one entry per CDR3 protein. The sample holds approximately 990,000 distinct CDR3 sequences, approximately 31% seen once. This clonotype was observed many times. Its cognate antigen is unknown. Germline-derived CDR1 and CDR2 are SEHNR and FQNEAQ (reference sequence). The length of the CDR3 is 15 residues. J was trimmed by 5 bases and V by 5 bases; bases with no gene match: 5. The source is a human donor in good health (CMV status not recorded). Some clones in this sample may be carry-over from other donors' samples. The chain employs TRBV7-9 and TRBJ1-4, with 10 bases aligning to TRBD1. The sequenced sample was cultured CD8+ T cells from PBMCs, obtained from culture after CMV antigen stimulation. CDR3 nucleotides: TGTGCCAGCAGCCAGGGGACAGGGGCGAATGAAAAACTGTTTTTT. Amino acid sequence: CASSQGTGANEKLFF.